This T cell receptor beta chain was retrieved from a study of tumor-infiltrating lymphocytes in primary liver carcinoma. Study overall: Between 4.2 and 10 cm across, the tumors were all of stage T1-T3 N0M0.

To note about this clonotype: The antigen remains undetermined.

Findings and limits, study-wide: It was in tumors, not blood, that the top-250-clone fraction was significantly higher (p = 0.039).

Trimming stripped 1 base from V and 2 bases from J, with 11 bases between. Germline V lookup: CDR1 SGHAT, CDR2 FQNNGV. The CDR3 contains 15 residues. Constant-region priming of approximately 500 ng total RNA yielded TCR beta cDNA. It was through three nested multiplex PCR rounds of slightly modified ARM-PCR that TCR beta libraries arose. Each of the first two PCR rounds ran roughly 10 cycles with TRBV1-TRBV30 forward and C-beta reverse primers. TCRdb analysed the multiplex PCR reads with MiXCR anew, one entry per CDR3 protein. The data show 330,000 or so distinct CDR3 sequences, 65% seen once. Unsorted whole blood yielded the blood RNA, and germline DNA was also extracted. Researchers reported drawing around 4.4 milliliters of peripheral blood before surgery.

J is TRBJ2-5 and V is TRBV11-2; D ambiguous. The specimen was peripheral blood. The clonotype originates from a middle-aged man with primary liver carcinoma and hepatitis B virus infection. This CDR3 is CASSLVVHLQETQYF. CDR3 DNA: TGTGCCAGCAGCTTAGTGGTACACCTACAAGAGACCCAGTACTTC.